The sequence of this TCR beta chain was determined in a study of Ad26.COV2.S vaccination and SARS-CoV-2 variants. The treatment: some 20 received Ad26.COV2.S at low or high dose, single or two shots; several received placebo; per-sample allocation not given. Vaccine and placebo recipients were sampled on day 63 after the first injection. V lost 5 bases, J lost 1 base, and 17 bases lay in between. The CDR3 covers 16 residues. Per the germline V gene, CDR1 is SGHRS and CDR2 is YFSETQ. Repertoires were generated with immunoSEQ multiplex PCR, while TCRdb's copy carries only in-frame clones and drops some. This sample has about 350,000 clones, with 80% to 90% found just once.

The sequence was obtained from a person between 18 and 65 years old who received the Ad26.COV2.S COVID-19 vaccine or a placebo. The sample consisted of peripheral blood, taken in a trial of Ad26.COV2.S vaccine versus placebo. The chain carries TRBV5-1 and TRBJ2-3; the D gene is possibly TRBD1 (6 bases). The CDR3 DNA follows: TGCGCCAGCAGGGTGACCCCAGGGGATGGCACAGATACGCAGTATTTT. Protein: CASRVTPGDGTDTQYF.